This passage covers 9 T cell receptor beta chains from one sample sequenced in a study of T cells after yellow fever vaccination. TCRdb recomputed calls from the 5' RACE reads with MiXCR, one row per CDR3 protein. The sample records around 610,000 distinct CDR3 sequences, roughly 13% being singletons. The sequenced sample was PBMCs, obtained on the day of the yellow fever booster vaccination. Every receptor here comes from a man aged 30-40 years who received the YFV17D yellow fever vaccine.

CDR3 DNA: TGTGCCAGCAGGAACAGGGGAAGAGATGAGCAGTTCTTC. Amino acids: CASRNRGRDEQFF. The chain links TRBV6-1 to TRBJ2-1; 7 positions agree with TRBD1. This CDR3 spans 13 amino acids. Trimming took 6 bases from V and 8 from J; bases not matched to a gene: 7. Germline V gene data show CDR1 as MNHNS and CDR2 as SASEGT.

The chain employs TRBV21-1 and TRBJ2-1; the table's D gene call, TRBD2, was not cross checked with the DNA. TRBV21-1 is deemed a pseudogene. This CDR3 spans 15 amino acids. CDR3 residues: CASSKVGGPINEQFF. CDR3 coding DNA: TGTGCCAGCAGCAAAGTCGGCGGGCCTATCAATGAGCAGTTCTTC.

The genes are TRBV4-3 and TRBJ2-7; D is uncertain. The CDR3 loop spans 12 amino acids. Germline values: CDR1 LGHNA, CDR2 YSLEER. V was cut by 0 bases and J by 7 bases, with 7 bases left in between. The CDR3 DNA follows: TGCGCCAGCAGCCAAGATTTCGGGGAGCAGTACTTC. Protein: CASSQDFGEQYF.

The chain has TRBV20-1 and TRBJ2-7; D not certain. CDR1 and CDR2 (germline): DFQATT, SNEGSKA (reference sequence). The CDR3 has 12 residues. The V and J ends lost 2 bases and 8 bases respectively, with 13 bases between them. The CDR3 spells CSARTSVVKQYF. The CDR3 region has the DNA TGCAGTGCTAGAACATCCGTGGTGAAGCAGTACTTC.

This chain uses TRBV4-1 with TRBJ2-3; no reliable D call. The CDR3 is 13 residues long. The germline V gene encodes CDR1 MGHRA and CDR2 YSYEKL. The V end was cut by 1 base, the J end by 4 bases, with 6 bases between. CDR3 residues: CASSQVGPDTQYF. CDR3 sequence (DNA): TGCGCCAGCAGCCAAGTGGGCCCAGATACGCAGTATTTT.

This clonotype appeared a few times. The rearrangement uses TRBV18 and TRBJ2-5, with no clear D. CDR1 KGHSH and CDR2 LQKENI come from the germline V gene. V was clipped by 0 bases and J by 5 bases, with 10 bases between them. The CDR3 spans 14 residues. Here the CDR3 DNA reads TGTGCCAGCTCACCACCTTCCACGACGGAGACCCAGTACTTC. Its translation is CASSPPSTTETQYF.

This clonotype was detected only a few times. The genes are TRBV9 and TRBJ2-5; TRBD2 matches at 9 bases. The J segment lost 4 bases and the V segment lost 1 base, leaving 8 bases of the junction unmatched. The CDR3 loop spans 16 amino acids. CDR1 SGDLS and CDR2 YYNGEE come from the germline V gene. Written as DNA, the CDR3 is TGTGCCAGCAGCGTACTAGGAGCGGGAGGCGGAGAGACCCAGTACTTC. This sequence encodes CASSVLGAGGGETQYF.

In its sample, this clonotype was seen a few times. The chain is built from TRBV4-2 and TRBJ2-1; a weak D match, TRBD1 (6 bases). V lost 3 bases and J 16 bases, leaving 19 bases between the germline ends. The CDR3 totals 13 residues. Germline CDR1 and CDR2: LGHNA and YNFKEQ. The CDR3 is CASSQVKDQGRFF. The CDR3 DNA sequence: TGTGCCAGCAGCCAGGTAAAGGACCAGGGGCGATTCTTC.

This chain links TRBV30 with TRBJ1-1, with D perhaps matching TRBD1 (5 bases). Germline loops: CDR1 GTSNPN, CDR2 SVGIG (reference sequence). Trimming stripped 3 bases from V and 4 bases from J, with 6 bases between. CDR3 length equals 11 residues. For the CDR3, the DNA is TGTGCCTGGAGGGGGGTCACTGAAGCTTTCTTT. Residues: CAWRGVTEAFF.